This TCR beta chain was retrieved from a study of cytomegalovirus exposure and HLA in healthy donors. As concerns this clone: Its antigen is still unknown.

The PCR contained 60 Vbeta and 13 Jbeta primers. Profiled with immunoSEQ multiplex PCR; TCRdb holds only in-frame clones, not every one. Of about 200,000 clones detected, 79% appear once; the ten largest clones hold more than 1.5%. Trimming removed 4 bases from V and 7 bases from J; junction bases left unmatched: 8. The CDR3 runs to 16 residues. Germline V CDR1 and CDR2: SGHRS, YFSETQ. Findings and limits, study-wide: When the data were analyzed later, several of the most significant clusters appeared to be linked to common viral pathogens.

The TCR comes from a woman in her fifties or sixties in good health and CMV-seronegative. The chain combines TRBV5-1 with TRBJ1-4; 12 nucleotides line up with TRBD1. Sequenced material: PBMCs. This CDR3 is CASSHNPGQGAEKLFF. The DNA for the CDR3 is TGCGCCAGCAGCCATAATCCGGGACAGGGGGCTGAAAAACTGTTTTTT.